A selection of T cell receptor beta chains follows, all from one sample in a study of CXCR3-negative and CXCR3-positive naive CD8 T cells. TCRdb reprocessed the 5' RACE reads; each CDR3 protein has one entry and no DNA is given. The sample is made up of thousands of distinct CDR3 sequences, and the top ten hold roughly 1.7% of it. Sample: naive CXCR3+ CD8+ T cells from blood. The receptors were sampled from a human donor in good health. Some clones in this sample may be carry-over from other donors' samples. Both conserved end residues are part of each CDR3. Some rows have no size entry. The others give once, few or many, or a class for an expanded clone.

>medium-sized|TRBJ2-1|TRBV5-1
CASSLGNEQFF
>NA|TRBJ1-1|TRBV25-1
CASSVGKHTEAFF
>medium-sized|TRBJ2-2|TRBV4-2
CASSQEDRAPGELFF
>medium-sized|TRBJ2-1|TRBV20-1
CSARDLVGYNEQFF
>medium-sized|TRBJ2-3|TRBV11-2
CASSLVPDRVTSTDTQYF
>NA|TRBJ2-5|TRBV18
CASSYPGEAPETQYF
>NA|TRBJ2-5|TRBV28
CASSFYGGLSETQYF
>NA|TRBJ1-2|TRBV6-5
CASSRPDRVITF
>NA|TRBJ2-1|TRBV10-3
CAISDRSAYNEQFF
>medium-sized|TRBJ1-3|TRBV6-6
CASSYSIEGGNTIYF